This T cell receptor (beta chain) was obtained from a study of PD-1 blockade in classical Hodgkin lymphoma. Data came from immunoSEQ multiplex PCR; TCRdb stores just in-frame clones and leaves some out. The data hold tens of thousands of clones, with 85% to 95% observed a single time. Specified time point: newly diagnosed, previously untreated cHL patient sample. Starting with thawed PBMCs, CD4+ T cells were purified by magnetic negative selection. In germline, CDR1 is LNHNV, CDR2 YYDKDF (reference sequence). This CDR3 contains 17 residues. V lost 1 base, J lost 6 bases, and 18 bases lay in between. The receptor comes from a human donor with classical Hodgkin lymphoma. Sequencing used CD4+ T cells from blood. This chain uses TRBV15 with TRBJ2-2, with a tentative D call TRBD1 (6 bases). The CDR3 region is CATSRGRGGTGPGELFF. CDR3 coding DNA: TGTGCCACCAGCAGAGGCCGTGGGGGTACAGGGCCCGGGGAGCTGTTTTTT. Full variable domain (rest looked up from reference TRBV15 and TRBJ2-2): DAMVIQNPRYQVTQFGKPVTLSCSQTLNHNVMYWYQQKSSQAPKLLFHYYDKDFNNEADTPDNFQSRRPNTSFCFLDIRSPGLGDTAMYLCATSRGRGGTGPGELFFGEGSRLTVL.